This is a list of T cell receptor beta chains from one sample in a study of blood T cell repertoires in COVID-19. This table comes from immunoSEQ multiplex PCR, and its TCRdb copy is limited to in-frame clones, with some not included. The table records tens of thousands of clones, more than 70% of them present only once. Sequencing used peripheral blood. Source of these receptors: a human donor in a cohort sampled during active COVID-19. Each CDR3 is given without its conserved first and last residue. Clone size is shown for a subset of rows, as once, few, many or a class of expanded clone.

v_call: TRBV29-1
j_call: TRBJ1-2
clone_size: NA
cdr3_aa: SVVGQGYGYT

v_call: TRBV7-3
j_call: TRBJ1-6
clone_size: few
cdr3_aa: ASGTRVGVSYNSPLH

v_call: TRBV7-2
j_call: TRBJ1-1
clone_size: NA
cdr3_aa: ASRPNRASGTEAF

v_call: TRBV6-5
j_call: TRBJ1-6
clone_size: few
cdr3_aa: ASSYQGYNSPLH

v_call: TRBV12-3/TRBV12-4
j_call: TRBJ1-2
clone_size: NA
cdr3_aa: ASIGGLNYGYT

v_call: TRBV29-1
j_call: TRBJ1-1
clone_size: NA
cdr3_aa: SVEGGTEAF

v_call: TRBV6-6
j_call: TRBJ2-7
clone_size: NA
cdr3_aa: ASSYYGRVGEQY

v_call: TRBV5-1
j_call: TRBJ1-1
clone_size: NA
cdr3_aa: ASSLVAGVRNTEAF

v_call: TRBV7-6
j_call: TRBJ1-5
clone_size: few
cdr3_aa: ASSARGGQPQH

v_call: TRBV6-5
j_call: TRBJ2-7
clone_size: NA
cdr3_aa: ASSPSGGLHEQY

v_call: TRBV3-1/TRBV3-2
j_call: TRBJ2-7
clone_size: many
cdr3_aa: ASSPDRASYEQY

v_call: TRBV5-1
j_call: TRBJ1-1
clone_size: NA
cdr3_aa: ASSLAPEGNTEAF

v_call: TRBV30
j_call: TRBJ1-1
clone_size: NA
cdr3_aa: AWSRRTEAF

v_call: TRBV5-1
j_call: TRBJ2-2
clone_size: NA
cdr3_aa: ASRRGAGRNTGELF

v_call: TRBV6-4
j_call: TRBJ2-3
clone_size: NA
cdr3_aa: ASSGQGRQY

v_call: TRBV5-5
j_call: TRBJ1-4
clone_size: NA
cdr3_aa: ASSLQNEKLF

v_call: TRBV29-1
j_call: TRBJ2-1
clone_size: NA
cdr3_aa: SVFPGTYNEQF

v_call: TRBV30
j_call: TRBJ2-7
clone_size: once
cdr3_aa: ALTLGGYEQY

v_call: TRBV4-1
j_call: TRBJ1-5
clone_size: few
cdr3_aa: ASSQSQGLEPQH

v_call: TRBV5-8
j_call: TRBJ1-5
clone_size: NA
cdr3_aa: ASSRTANQPQH

v_call: TRBV7-2
j_call: TRBJ1-4
clone_size: NA
cdr3_aa: ASSLTQGNNEKLF

v_call: TRBV7-3
j_call: TRBJ2-5
clone_size: once
cdr3_aa: ASSLSRSETQY

v_call: TRBV28
j_call: TRBJ2-3
clone_size: NA
cdr3_aa: ASSQAGGLTDTQY

v_call: TRBV5-6
j_call: TRBJ2-3
clone_size: NA
cdr3_aa: ASSFRMLRGTDTQY

v_call: TRBV28
j_call: TRBJ2-1
clone_size: NA
cdr3_aa: ASSLQGRDEQF

v_call: TRBV27
j_call: TRBJ1-2
clone_size: NA
cdr3_aa: ASSPRAPYGYT

v_call: TRBV5-6
j_call: TRBJ1-1
clone_size: NA
cdr3_aa: ASSLTTSNTEAF

v_call: TRBV29-1
j_call: TRBJ2-1
clone_size: NA
cdr3_aa: SGGGPNEQF

v_call: TRBV28
j_call: TRBJ1-2
clone_size: NA
cdr3_aa: ASRTGTPFDYGYT

v_call: TRBV11-2
j_call: TRBJ1-1
clone_size: NA
cdr3_aa: ASSGIRGGRTEAF

v_call: TRBV19
j_call: TRBJ1-5
clone_size: NA
cdr3_aa: ASTPGAMPQH

v_call: TRBV11-2
j_call: TRBJ1-2
clone_size: NA
cdr3_aa: ASSPRRGRGGYT

v_call: TRBV6-4
j_call: TRBJ1-1
clone_size: NA
cdr3_aa: ASRVGANTEAF

v_call: TRBV5-1
j_call: TRBJ2-3
clone_size: NA
cdr3_aa: ASSLVQGGHTDTQY

v_call: TRBV6-2/TRBV6-3
j_call: TRBJ1-5
clone_size: NA
cdr3_aa: ASSYYTGAGASNQPQH

v_call: TRBV11-2
j_call: TRBJ1-6
clone_size: NA
cdr3_aa: ASSNRQAPLH

v_call: TRBV6-5
j_call: TRBJ2-1
clone_size: NA
cdr3_aa: ASSYSGDYNEQF

v_call: TRBV7-9
j_call: TRBJ1-5
clone_size: few
cdr3_aa: ASSFDSSPQH

v_call: TRBV7-2
j_call: TRBJ1-5
clone_size: few
cdr3_aa: ASSTDRGQPQH

v_call: TRBV5-1
j_call: TRBJ2-3
clone_size: NA
cdr3_aa: ASSLVKTGGAPDTQY

v_call: TRBV6-5
j_call: TRBJ1-6
clone_size: once
cdr3_aa: ASSYTGQTNSPLH

v_call: TRBV3-1/TRBV3-2
j_call: TRBJ1-3
clone_size: NA
cdr3_aa: ASSQAQGSGNTIY

v_call: TRBV28
j_call: TRBJ2-1
clone_size: once
cdr3_aa: ASRGDRGGNEQF